The clone carrying this T cell receptor beta chain was counted only a few times. The antigen remains undetermined. TCRdb reprocessed the 5' RACE reads with MiXCR, giving one entry per CDR3 protein. The top ten hold roughly 3.8% of the sample, which has 150,000 to 200,000 distinct CDR3 sequences, 11% seen once. CDR3 length equals 14 residues. The V segment lost 0 bases and the J segment 4 bases; nucleotides outside the gene matches: 1. The germline V gene encodes CDR1 SGHRS and CDR2 YFSETQ. This entry belongs to a study of T-cell memory formation after mild COVID-19. Study context: For the most part, TCR clusters were specific to one donor. Points from the study as a whole: Contracting CD4+ clones lay largely in CM and EM, with CD8+ ones residing in EMRA. From day 15 to 85, contracting clones were balanced between CD4 and CD8, whereas later expanders leaned toward CD4+.

The source of this sequence is a man aged 18 to 30 who had mild COVID-19 (a few samples of this study predate the infection). Cell type and time point are not known. Sequencing used PBMCs or a T cell subset sorted from them (not recorded which). V is TRBV5-1 and J is TRBJ2-5; 9 positions match TRBD1. The CDR3 protein is CASSLGGQGETQYF. CDR3 bases: TGCGCCAGCAGCTTGGGGGGACAGGGAGAGACCCAGTACTTC. Filled out from reference TRBV5-1 and TRBJ2-5, the complete variable domain reads KAGVTQTPRYLIKTRGQQVTLSCSPISGHRSVSWYQQTPGQGLQFLFEYFSETQRNKGNFPGRFSGRQFSNSRSEMNVSTLELGDSALYLCASSLGGQGETQYFGPGTRLLVL.